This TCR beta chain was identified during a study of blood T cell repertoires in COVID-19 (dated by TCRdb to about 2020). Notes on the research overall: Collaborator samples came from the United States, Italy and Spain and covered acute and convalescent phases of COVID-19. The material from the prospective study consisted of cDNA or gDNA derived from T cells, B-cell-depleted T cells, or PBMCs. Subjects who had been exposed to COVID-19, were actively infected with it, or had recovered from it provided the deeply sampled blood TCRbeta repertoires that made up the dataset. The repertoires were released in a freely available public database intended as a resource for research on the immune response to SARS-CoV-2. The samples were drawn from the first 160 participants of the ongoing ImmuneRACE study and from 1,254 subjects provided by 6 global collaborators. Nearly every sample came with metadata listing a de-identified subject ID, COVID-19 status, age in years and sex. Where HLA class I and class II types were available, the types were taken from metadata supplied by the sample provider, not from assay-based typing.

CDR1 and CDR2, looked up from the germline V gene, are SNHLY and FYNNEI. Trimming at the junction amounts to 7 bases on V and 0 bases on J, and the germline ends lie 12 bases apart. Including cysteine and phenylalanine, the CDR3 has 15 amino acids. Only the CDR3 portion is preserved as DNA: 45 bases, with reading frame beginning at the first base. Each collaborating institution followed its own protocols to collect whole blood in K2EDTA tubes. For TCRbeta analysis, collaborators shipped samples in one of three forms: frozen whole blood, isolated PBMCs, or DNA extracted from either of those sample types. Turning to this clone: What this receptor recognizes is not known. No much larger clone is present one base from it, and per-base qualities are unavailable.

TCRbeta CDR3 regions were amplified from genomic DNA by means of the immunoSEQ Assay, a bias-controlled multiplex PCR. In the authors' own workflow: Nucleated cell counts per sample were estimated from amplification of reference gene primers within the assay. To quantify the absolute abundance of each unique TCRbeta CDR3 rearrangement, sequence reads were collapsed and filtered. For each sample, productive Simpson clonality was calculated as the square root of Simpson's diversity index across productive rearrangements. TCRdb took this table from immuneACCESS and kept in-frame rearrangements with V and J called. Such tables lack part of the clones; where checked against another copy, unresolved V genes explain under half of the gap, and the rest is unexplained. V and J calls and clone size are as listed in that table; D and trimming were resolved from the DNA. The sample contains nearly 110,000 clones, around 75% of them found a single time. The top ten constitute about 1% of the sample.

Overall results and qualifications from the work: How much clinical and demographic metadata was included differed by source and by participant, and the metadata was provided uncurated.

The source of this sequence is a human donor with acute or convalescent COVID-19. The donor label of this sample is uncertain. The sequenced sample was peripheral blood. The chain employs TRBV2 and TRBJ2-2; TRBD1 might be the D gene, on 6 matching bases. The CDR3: CASKKDSTNTGELFF. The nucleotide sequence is TGTGCCAGCAAGAAGGACAGCACGAACACCGGGGAGCTGTTTTTT.